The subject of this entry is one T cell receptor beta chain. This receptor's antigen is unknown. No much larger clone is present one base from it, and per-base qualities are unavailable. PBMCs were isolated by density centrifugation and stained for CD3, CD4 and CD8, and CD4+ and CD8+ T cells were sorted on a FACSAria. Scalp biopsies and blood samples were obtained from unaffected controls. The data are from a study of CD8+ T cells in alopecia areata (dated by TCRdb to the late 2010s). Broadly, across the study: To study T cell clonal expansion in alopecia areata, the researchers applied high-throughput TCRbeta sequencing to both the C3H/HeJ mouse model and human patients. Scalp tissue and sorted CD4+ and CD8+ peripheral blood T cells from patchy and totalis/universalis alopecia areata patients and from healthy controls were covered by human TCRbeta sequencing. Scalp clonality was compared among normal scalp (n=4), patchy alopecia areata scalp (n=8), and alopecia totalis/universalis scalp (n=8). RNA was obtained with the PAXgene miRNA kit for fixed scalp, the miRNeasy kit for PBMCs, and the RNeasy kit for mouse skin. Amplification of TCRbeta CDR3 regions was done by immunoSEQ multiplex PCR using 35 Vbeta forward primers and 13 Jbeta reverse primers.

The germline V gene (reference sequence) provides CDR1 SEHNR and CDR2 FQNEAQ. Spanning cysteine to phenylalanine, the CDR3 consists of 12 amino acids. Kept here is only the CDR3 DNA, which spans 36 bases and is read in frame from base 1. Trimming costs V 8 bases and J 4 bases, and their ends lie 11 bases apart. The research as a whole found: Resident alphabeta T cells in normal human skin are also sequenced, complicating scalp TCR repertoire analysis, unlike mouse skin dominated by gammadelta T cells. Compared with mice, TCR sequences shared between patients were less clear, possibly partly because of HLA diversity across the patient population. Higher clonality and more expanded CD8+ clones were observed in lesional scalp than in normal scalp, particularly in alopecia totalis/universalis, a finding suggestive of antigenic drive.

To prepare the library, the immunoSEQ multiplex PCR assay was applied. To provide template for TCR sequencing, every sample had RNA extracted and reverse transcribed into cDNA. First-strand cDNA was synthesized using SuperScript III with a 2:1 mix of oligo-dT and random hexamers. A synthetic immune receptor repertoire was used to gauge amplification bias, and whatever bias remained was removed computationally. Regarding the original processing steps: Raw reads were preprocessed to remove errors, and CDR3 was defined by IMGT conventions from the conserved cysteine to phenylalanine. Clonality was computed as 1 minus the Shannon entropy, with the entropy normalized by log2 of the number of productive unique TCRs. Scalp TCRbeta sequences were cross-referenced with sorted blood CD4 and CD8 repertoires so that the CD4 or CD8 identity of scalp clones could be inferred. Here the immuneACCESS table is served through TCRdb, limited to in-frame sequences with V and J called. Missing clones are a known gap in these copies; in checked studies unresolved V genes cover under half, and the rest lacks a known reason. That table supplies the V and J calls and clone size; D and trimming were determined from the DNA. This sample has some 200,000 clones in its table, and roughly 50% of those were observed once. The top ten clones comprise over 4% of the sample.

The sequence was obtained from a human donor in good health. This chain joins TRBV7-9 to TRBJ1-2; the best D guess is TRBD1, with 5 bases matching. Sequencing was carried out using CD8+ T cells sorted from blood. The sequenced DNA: TGTGCCAGCTCGGGGGATTCCTATGGCTACACCTTC. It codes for CASSGDSYGYTF.